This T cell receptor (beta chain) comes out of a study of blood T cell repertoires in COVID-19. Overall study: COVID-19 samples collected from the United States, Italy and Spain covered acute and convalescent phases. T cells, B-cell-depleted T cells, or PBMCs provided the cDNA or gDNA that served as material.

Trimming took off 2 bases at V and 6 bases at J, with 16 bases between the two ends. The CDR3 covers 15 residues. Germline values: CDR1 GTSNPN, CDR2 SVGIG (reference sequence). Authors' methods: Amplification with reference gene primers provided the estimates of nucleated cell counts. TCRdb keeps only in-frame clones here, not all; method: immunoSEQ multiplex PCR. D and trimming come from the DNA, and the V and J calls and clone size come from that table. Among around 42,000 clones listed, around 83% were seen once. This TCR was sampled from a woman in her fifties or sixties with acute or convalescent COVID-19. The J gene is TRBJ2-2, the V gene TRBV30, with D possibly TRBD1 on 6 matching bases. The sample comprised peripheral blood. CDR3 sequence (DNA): TGTGCCTGGAGTAAGGGACACGCAACACCCGGGGAGCTGTTTTTT. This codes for CAWSKGHATPGELFF.